This entry lists 31 T cell receptor beta chains sequenced from one sample in a study of human T cells and chemical hapten exposure (TCRdb year 2021). Library preparation employed RACE. Reads for this sample came from a NextSeq 500. The public reads were reprocessed in TCRdb via fastp at Q25 and MiXCR, keeping in-frame beta chains. CDR3 protein duplicates are merged, each entry listing the most common genes and DNA. This sample holds around 160,000 distinct CDR3 sequences; about 14% were observed only once. The ten largest account for 1.7% of the sample. In the paper's terms, the time point label means: patch test 1, 2 weeks after DPC sensitization. This sample's treatment or condition label indicates: therapeutic diphenylcyclopropenone sensitization with weekly scalp DPC. Material: whole blood, obtained in connection with sensitization to the hapten diphenylcyclopropenone (DPC). All receptors come from a woman aged 25 to 39 with alopecia areata. Some clones in this sample may be carry-over from other donors' samples.

The V call is TRBV20-1, the J call TRBJ2-3; unclear D gene. There are 13 residues in the CDR3. With 5 bases removed from V and 0 bases from J, the gap between germline ends came to 9 bases. Germline values: CDR1 DFQATT, CDR2 SNEGSKA (reference sequence). The CDR3 region is CSAVGPSTDTQYF. Written as DNA, the CDR3 is TGCAGTGCTGTAGGGCCTAGCACAGATACGCAGTATTTT.

Remarks on this clonotype: A much larger clone lies a single base off, so this may be a read error. CDR3 coding DNA: TGTGCCGGCAGTGATCGGTTGGGCACTGAAGCTTTCTTT. Its protein is CAGSDRLGTEAFF. The chain couples TRBV6-2 or TRBV6-3 to TRBJ1-1; D is ambiguous. The CDR3 contains 13 residues. Per the germline V gene, CDR1 is MNHEY and CDR2 is SVGEGT.

This clonotype has a count of ten or more. The chain couples TRBV11-3 to TRBJ1-1, with D hard to call. This CDR3 has 12 amino acids. The V gene lost 3 bases and the J gene lost 1 base, with 3 bases spanning the gap. Germline loops: CDR1 SGHNT, CDR2 YENEEA. CDR3 loop: CASSFQNTEAFF. CDR3 nucleotide sequence: TGTGCCAGCAGCTTCCAGAACACTGAAGCTTTCTTT.

This clonotype showed up just once. The chain carries TRBV28 and TRBJ2-7; D remains ambiguous. The CDR3 consists of 12 residues. Trimming left V 3 bases short and J 3 bases short, with 6 bases between. The germline V gene has CDR1 MDHEN and CDR2 SYDVKM. The CDR3 bases are TGTGCCAGCAGTTTTTTCGACTACGAGCAGTACTTC. Protein product: CASSFFDYEQYF.

This clonotype came up a few times. The rearrangement joins TRBV6-1 to TRBJ2-7; tentative D call: TRBD2 (5 bases). The CDR3 length is 12 residues. V gave up 5 bases and J gave up 3 bases, with 8 bases separating them. Germline lookup yields CDR1 MNHNS and CDR2 SASEGT. The CDR3 region has the DNA TGTGCCAGCAGTCGGGGTCTCTACGAGCAGTACTTC. It codes for CASSRGLYEQYF.

The sample holds a few counts of this clonotype. J is TRBJ2-5 and V is TRBV4-1, with unresolved D. The CDR3 runs to 13 residues. CDR1 and CDR2 (germline): MGHRA, YSYEKL. V was clipped by 1 base and J by 5 bases, with 8 bases between them. CDR3 amino acids: CASSQGPAETQYF. The CDR3 DNA sequence: TGCGCCAGCAGCCAAGGTCCAGCGGAGACCCAGTACTTC.

The gene calls are TRBV28 and TRBJ2-7; D perhaps matches TRBD1 (5 bases). Germline V gene lookup returns CDR1 MDHEN and CDR2 SYDVKM. The germline V and J ends were trimmed by 6 bases and 0 bases, with 12 bases remaining between them. This CDR3 comprises 14 residues. In DNA form, the CDR3 reads TGTGCCAGCAGCCCCAGGGTACTCTCCTACGAGCAGTACTTC. This encodes CASSPRVLSYEQYF.

The chain joins TRBV20-1 to TRBJ2-1; TRBD1 agrees at 8 bases. Looked up from germline, CDR1 is DFQATT and CDR2 is SNEGSKA (reference sequence). The CDR3 is 15 residues long. The V and J ends lost 0 bases and 12 bases, in that order; junction bases with no gene match: 13. CDR3 coding DNA: TGCAGTGCTAGAGAGGACAGGGCCCTTTTCAGGAGGCAGTTCTTC. Protein sequence: CSAREDRALFRRQFF.

This clonotype has only a few counts. The rearrangement links TRBV5-6 to TRBJ1-2; D gene uncertain. Trimming removed 0 bases at V and 3 bases at J, with 21 bases between. This CDR3 has 18 amino acids. Germline loops: CDR1 SGHDT, CDR2 YYEEEE. The CDR3 nucleotides are TGTGCCAGCAGCTTGGCCAAAGCCCCAGGTGGGGTTTACTATGGCTACACCTTC. Translated: CASSLAKAPGGVYYGYTF.

There are a few counts of this clonotype. The V and J genes are TRBV23-1 and TRBJ2-1, with 9 bases aligning to TRBD2. TRBV23-1 has ORF status, its function being uncertain. CDR3 length: 17 amino acids. After removal of 0 bases from V and 9 bases from J, the junction contained 12 bases not matched to a gene. This CDR3 is CASSQSPKRGAASEQFF. For the CDR3, the DNA is TGCGCCAGCAGTCAATCGCCAAAGCGGGGGGCGGCTAGTGAGCAGTTCTTC.

This clonotype was seen only a few times. This chain joins TRBV10-2 and TRBJ1-4; unclear D gene. The CDR3 covers 13 residues. Trimming cost V 10 bases and J 8 bases, with 17 bases left between them. Germline CDR1 and CDR2: WSHSY and SAAADI. The CDR3 DNA is TGCGCCACTCGTGGCATGGCCCCAGAAAAACTGTTTTTT. This sequence encodes CATRGMAPEKLFF.

This clonotype was picked up a small number of times. The chain links TRBV7-2 to TRBJ2-5, with D tentatively TRBD2 (6 bases). V gave up 1 base and J gave up 3 bases, with 15 bases separating them. The CDR3 runs to 16 residues. Germline CDR1 is SGHTA and CDR2 is FQGNSA. Written as DNA, the CDR3 is TGTGCCAGCAGCTTAGGGCTGGGTAGCGGAGAAGAGACCCAGTACTTC. This codes for CASSLGLGSGEETQYF.

The rearrangement links TRBV29-1 to TRBJ1-1, with D uncertain. The CDR3 sequence is 9 residues long. Per the germline V gene, CDR1 is SQVTM and CDR2 is ANQGSEA. The V end was cut by 7 bases, the J end by 10 bases, with 10 bases between. CDR3 residues: CSGEDGAFF. CDR3 DNA: TGCAGCGGTGAGGATGGAGCTTTCTTT.

The CDR3 is CASSYSFEMTGELFF. The DNA of the CDR3 is TGTGCCAGCAGTTACTCTTTCGAGATGACCGGGGAGCTGTTTTTT. V usage is TRBV6-2 or TRBV6-3 and J usage is TRBJ2-2, with D unresolved. Germline CDR1 and CDR2: MNHEY and SVGEGT. The V gene lost 0 bases and the J gene lost 5 bases, with 10 bases spanning the gap. This CDR3 has 15 amino acids.

This clonotype showed up just a few times. The J gene is TRBJ2-7, the V gene TRBV29-1; D might be TRBD1 (5 bases). The CDR3 covers 12 residues. V was shortened by 6 bases and J by 0 bases, with 9 bases between the two germline ends. The germline V gene encodes CDR1 SQVTM and CDR2 ANQGSEA. In nucleotides, the CDR3 is TGCAGCGTCAGACAGTCCTCCTACGAGCAGTACTTC. The encoded protein is CSVRQSSYEQYF.

The V gene is TRBV20-1, the J gene TRBJ2-1; D is ambiguous. V was pared by 5 bases and J by 3 bases, with 5 bases between. Germline V gene data show CDR1 as DFQATT and CDR2 as SNEGSKA (reference sequence). The CDR3 extends over 11 amino acids. CDR3 amino acids: CSAHDYNEQFF. Written as DNA, the CDR3 is TGCAGTGCTCACGACTACAATGAGCAGTTCTTC.

V is TRBV5-4 and J is TRBJ2-3; 13 bases are shared with TRBD2. Germline V gives CDR1 SGHNT, CDR2 YYREEE (reference sequence). The CDR3 covers 17 residues. J lost 7 bases, V lost 0 bases, and 8 bases had no gene match. CDR3 bases: TGTGCCAGCAGCTTGGGGGGACTAGCGGGGACAGTTTATACGCAGTATTTT. This codes for CASSLGGLAGTVYTQYF.

This clonotype has just a few counts. CDR3 sequence reads: CASSLYRQDEAFF. DNA for the CDR3: TGCGCCAGCAGCTTATATAGGCAGGATGAAGCTTTCTTT. The rearrangement links TRBV5-1 to TRBJ1-1; D is undetermined. The CDR3 runs to 13 residues. Germline values: CDR1 SGHRS, CDR2 YFSETQ. V gave up 2 bases and J gave up 7 bases, with 12 bases separating them.

This clonotype turned up a few times. The chain employs TRBV9 and TRBJ1-1; D call uncertain. The CDR3 runs 15 residues. V lost 1 base, J lost 5 bases, and 15 bases lay in between. In germline, CDR1 is SGDLS, CDR2 YYNGEE. CDR3 residues: CASSVKGHPGTEAFF. The CDR3 coding sequence is TGTGCCAGCAGCGTAAAAGGCCACCCGGGGACTGAAGCTTTCTTT.

This clonotype was detected a few times. V gene TRBV20-1 combines with J gene TRBJ1-1, with D maybe TRBD1 (5 bases). The CDR3 consists of 13 residues. V dropped 0 bases and J dropped 3 bases, with 8 bases sitting between them. Germline loops: CDR1 DFQATT, CDR2 SNEGSKA (reference sequence). CDR3 in DNA: TGCAGTGCTAGAGATGAGGGGCACACTGAAGCTTTCTTT. Protein product: CSARDEGHTEAFF.

The chain carries TRBV20-1 and TRBJ2-3, with 10 positions matching TRBD2. Germline V gene data show CDR1 as DFQATT and CDR2 as SNEGSKA (reference sequence). The V and J ends lost 4 bases and 2 bases, in that order; junction bases with no gene match: 3. The CDR3 has 14 amino acids. CDR3 loop: CSAISGGNTDTQYF. In DNA form, the CDR3 reads TGCAGTGCTATTAGCGGGGGGAACACAGATACGCAGTATTTT.

This clonotype was recorded a few times. The gene calls are TRBV20-1 and TRBJ1-2, with D possibly matching TRBD1 (6 bases). The germline CDR1 and CDR2 sequences are DFQATT and SNEGSKA (reference sequence). Trimming pared 3 bases from V and 2 bases from J, leaving 10 bases between. The CDR3 covers 13 residues. This chain's CDR3 is CSASSDRNYGYTF. CDR3 coding DNA: TGCAGTGCTAGTTCGGACAGAAACTATGGCTACACCTTC.

This clonotype occurred a few times. The chain combines TRBV20-1 with TRBJ1-2; possibly TRBD1 for D (5 bases). Germline V gene sequence: CDR1 DFQATT, CDR2 SNEGSKA (reference sequence). This CDR3 contains 12 residues. Trimming left V 1 base short and J 3 bases short, with 6 bases between. CDR3 residues: CSARVRDYGYTF. CDR3 sequence (DNA): TGCAGTGCTAGAGTCAGGGACTATGGCTACACCTTC.

The rearrangement joins TRBV19 to TRBJ1-5; tentative D call: TRBD1 (6 bases). V lost 3 bases and J lost 3, with 15 bases in between. In germline, CDR1 is LNHDA, CDR2 SQIVND (reference sequence). This CDR3 spans 16 amino acids. DNA of the CDR3: TGTGCCAGTAGTATGACGGCAGGGGCGATCAATCAGCCCCAGCATTTT. Its translation: CASSMTAGAINQPQHF.

In this sample, this clonotype turned up many times. V is TRBV7-8 and J is TRBJ2-4; D tentatively fits TRBD1 or TRBD2 (5 bases each). The CDR3 consists of 14 residues. CDR1 SGHVS and CDR2 FQNEAQ come from the germline V gene. Trimming stripped 0 bases from V and 6 bases from J, with 9 bases between. Here the CDR3 reads CASSLAWDGNIQYF. The CDR3 nucleotides read TGTGCCAGCAGCTTAGCATGGGACGGAAACATTCAGTACTTC.

This clonotype has a handful of counts. The CDR3 reads CASSRDPYEQYF. The DNA of the CDR3 is TGTGCCAGCAGTCGGGACCCCTACGAGCAGTACTTC. The J gene is TRBJ2-7, the V gene TRBV6-6; D tentatively fits TRBD1 or TRBD2 (5 bases each). The V and J ends lost 5 bases and 2 bases respectively, with 7 bases between them. The CDR3 spans 12 residues. Germline lookup yields CDR1 MNHNY and CDR2 SVGAGI (reference sequence).

The table lists this clonotype with a few counts. V gene TRBV2 combines with J gene TRBJ2-3, with 13 nucleotides matching TRBD2. V gave up 6 bases and J gave up 4 bases; unmatched junction bases: 7. Germline V lookup: CDR1 SNHLY, CDR2 FYNNEI. The CDR3 covers 16 residues. The DNA for the CDR3 is TGTGCCAGCAGCAGACTAGCGGGAGGTGCCTCAGATACGCAGTATTTT. This sequence encodes CASSRLAGGASDTQYF.

This clonotype came up a few times. This sequence joins TRBV19 and TRBJ2-1; possibly TRBD2 for D (6 bases). Trimming pared 1 base from V and 9 bases from J, leaving 16 bases between. The CDR3 has 15 amino acids. Germline CDR1 reads LNHDA; CDR2 reads SQIVND (reference sequence). The CDR3 sequence: CASSIAGALPLEQFF. The CDR3 DNA reads as TGTGCCAGTAGTATAGCGGGAGCCCTCCCCCTTGAGCAGTTCTTC.

The chain is built from TRBV7-9 and TRBJ2-1; perhaps TRBD2 as D (5 bases). Trimming left V 8 bases short and J 2 bases short, with 10 bases between. This CDR3 has 13 residues. Germline CDR1 SEHNR, CDR2 FQNEAQ (reference sequence). The CDR3 nucleotides read TGTGCCAGCTCCGGGGTTCCCTACAATGAGCAGTTCTTC. Its protein product is CASSGVPYNEQFF. Looking up the rest from reference TRBV7-9 and TRBJ2-1 gives the full variable domain: DTGVSQNPRHKITKRGQNVTFRCDPISEHNRLYWYRQTLGQGPEFLTYFQNEAQLEKSRLLSDRFSAERPKGSFSTLEIQRTEQGDSAMYLCASSGVPYNEQFFGPGTRLTVL.

The chain carries TRBV12-3 or TRBV12-4 and TRBJ1-6; D may be TRBD1 (5 bases). The CDR3 extends over 14 amino acids. The germline V and J ends were trimmed by 1 base and 8 bases, with 9 bases remaining between them. DNA of the CDR3: TGTGCCAGCAGTTTAGTGGGGGGGGATTCACCCCTCCACTTT. Translation: CASSLVGGDSPLHF.

This clonotype was seen ten or more times. The chain recombines TRBV6-6 with TRBJ2-3, with D uncertain. With 2 bases removed from V and 0 bases from J, the gap between germline ends came to 18 bases. The germline V gene encodes CDR1 MNHNY and CDR2 SVGAGI (reference sequence). This CDR3 is built from 18 residues. In nucleotides, the CDR3 is TGTGCCAGCAGTTACCAGCCAAGCTCAGTGGGAAGCACAGATACGCAGTATTTT. It specifies CASSYQPSSVGSTDTQYF.